This T cell receptor (beta chain) was identified in a study of T cell changes during pregnancy in multiple sclerosis. The CDR3 totals 14 residues. Trimming pared 2 bases from V and 3 bases from J, leaving 9 bases between. Germline loops: CDR1 SGHKS, CDR2 YYEKEE (reference sequence). Method: immunoSEQ multiplex PCR; TCRdb's copy keeps in-frame clones and lacks some. The table lists roughly 30,000 clones, 85% to 90% of them singletons. The chain employs TRBV5-5 and TRBJ1-3; the D gene is possibly TRBD1 (5 bases). The source material was CD4+ T cells from peripheral blood mononuclear cells, sampled in the first trimester of pregnancy. The source of this sequence is a female donor in good health, enrolled as a control in a pregnancy study. In DNA, the CDR3 is TGTGCCAGCAGCTTCGCAGGGAATGGAAACACCATATATTTT. Amino acids: CASSFAGNGNTIYF. The complete variable domain, with remaining parts taken from reference TRBV5-5 and TRBJ1-3, reads DAGVTQSPTHLIKTRGQQVTLRCSPISGHKSVSWYQQVLGQGPQFIFQYYEKEERGRGNFPDRFSARQFPNYSSELNVNALLLGDSALYLCASSFAGNGNTIYFGEGSWLTVV.